This entry lists 6 T cell receptor beta chains sequenced from one sample in a study of identifying expanded T cells in peripheral blood. The repertoire was sequenced with immunoSEQ multiplex PCR; TCRdb's copy has only in-frame clones and lacks some. This sample has under 150,000 clones, with around nine tenths found just once. The sequencing input was blood. These receptors all come from a person aged 18-70 years in good health.

This sequence joins TRBV18 and TRBJ2-1, with TRBD2 matching 7 bases. CDR1 is KGHSH and CDR2 is LQKENI in the germline V gene. The CDR3 length is 15 residues. The V segment lost 6 bases and the J segment 5 bases; nucleotides outside the gene matches: 10. In nucleotides, the CDR3 is TGTGCCAGCTCTGGTCAGCGCGGGGGTAACAATGAGCAGTTCTTC. This codes for CASSGQRGGNNEQFF.

V is TRBV30 and J is TRBJ2-7, with a possible D match to TRBD2 (6 bases). This CDR3 contains 15 residues. Trimming took off 2 bases at V and 3 bases at J, with 17 bases between the two ends. The V gene's germline CDR1 is GTSNPN and CDR2 SVGIG (reference sequence). CDR3 coding DNA: TGTGCCTGGAGTTCCCTAGGAGGGCCCCTCTACGAGCAGTACTTC. Amino acid sequence: CAWSSLGGPLYEQYF.

The chain uses TRBV6-6 and TRBJ1-3; D gene ambiguous. Germline V lookup: CDR1 MNHNY, CDR2 SVGAGI (reference sequence). Between the trimmed V and J ends, which lost 1 base and 8 bases, there was a span of 15 bases. The CDR3 spans 15 residues. CDR3 in DNA: TGTGCCAGCAGTTACTATGGAAGTATGCCGGACACCATATATTTT. Translation: CASSYYGSMPDTIYF.

The V and J genes are TRBV28 and TRBJ1-2; no clear D. V was trimmed by 6 bases and J by 3 bases, leaving 8 bases between them. Germline V gives CDR1 MDHEN, CDR2 SYDVKM. This CDR3 is 12 amino acids long. The CDR3 bases are TGTGCCAGCAGGGAGCGGGACTATGGCTACACCTTC. This gives the protein CASRERDYGYTF.

The gene calls are TRBV4-3 and TRBJ1-2, with 8 bases that match TRBD1. Trimming at V came to 7 bases and at J to 7 bases, leaving 14 bases not matched to a gene. This CDR3 region has 15 residues. Germline CDR1 LGHNA, CDR2 YSLEER. This chain's CDR3 is CASTLAGTGDFGYTF. DNA of the CDR3: TGCGCCAGCACCCTAGCCGGGACAGGAGATTTTGGCTACACCTTC.

The chain uses TRBV27 and TRBJ2-3, with D possibly being TRBD1 (5 bases). V lost 3 bases to trimming and J lost 5 bases, with 15 bases between them. Germline V gene lookup returns CDR1 MNHEY and CDR2 SMNVEV (reference sequence). The length of the CDR3 is 15 residues. The CDR3 region has the DNA TGTGCCAGCAGTTTTGGTAGAATCCAGGGAGATACGCAGTATTTT. This translates into CASSFGRIQGDTQYF.